This T cell receptor beta chain was identified in a study of T cells after posttransplantation cyclophosphamide. Study results and caveats: TRB clonality was highly associated with recipient CMV seropositivity and reactivation.

CDR1 is LNHDA and CDR2 is SQIVND in the germline V gene (reference sequence). This CDR3 contains 14 residues. Trimming stripped 2 bases from V and 1 base from J, with 8 bases between. This table comes from immunoSEQ multiplex PCR, and its TCRdb copy is limited to in-frame clones, with some not included. In the table there are some 10,000 clones, roughly 80% of which are singletons. A remark on this clone: Its antigen is unidentified.

Treatment was busulfan-fludarabine conditioning, a marrow graft, and cyclophosphamide on days +3 and +4. Sequences were derived from PBMCs, sampled after allogeneic stem cell transplant with posttransplant cyclophosphamide. The receptor was derived from a female patient aged 45-60 years who received an allogeneic stem cell transplant from a related donor, was CMV-positive, and had no GVHD. Some T cells may have come from the graft donor. V gene TRBV19 combines with J gene TRBJ1-1; D not resolved. CDR3: CASSITGRNTEAFF. The CDR3 region has the DNA TGTGCCAGTAGTATAACCGGGAGGAACACTGAAGCTTTCTTT.